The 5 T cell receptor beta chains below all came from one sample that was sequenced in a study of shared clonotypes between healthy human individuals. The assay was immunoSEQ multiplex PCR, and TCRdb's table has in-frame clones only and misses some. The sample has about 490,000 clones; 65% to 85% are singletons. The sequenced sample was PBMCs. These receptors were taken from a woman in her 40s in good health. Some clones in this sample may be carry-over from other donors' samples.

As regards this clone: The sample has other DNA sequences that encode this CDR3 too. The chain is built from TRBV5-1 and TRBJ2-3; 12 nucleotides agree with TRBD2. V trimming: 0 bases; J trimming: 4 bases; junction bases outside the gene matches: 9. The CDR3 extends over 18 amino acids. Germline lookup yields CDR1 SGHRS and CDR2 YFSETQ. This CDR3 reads CASSLGLAGVRSADTQYF. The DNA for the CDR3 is TGCGCCAGCAGCTTGGGACTAGCGGGAGTTAGGTCGGCAGATACGCAGTATTTT.

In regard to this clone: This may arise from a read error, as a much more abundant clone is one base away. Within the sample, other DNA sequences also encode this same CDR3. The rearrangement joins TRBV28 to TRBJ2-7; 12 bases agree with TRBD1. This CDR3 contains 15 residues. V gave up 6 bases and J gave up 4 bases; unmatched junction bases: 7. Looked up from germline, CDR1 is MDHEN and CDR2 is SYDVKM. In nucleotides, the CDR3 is TGTGCCAGCAGCCCCGGGACAGGGGGCCAGTACGAGCAGTACTTC. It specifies CASSPGTGGQYEQYF.

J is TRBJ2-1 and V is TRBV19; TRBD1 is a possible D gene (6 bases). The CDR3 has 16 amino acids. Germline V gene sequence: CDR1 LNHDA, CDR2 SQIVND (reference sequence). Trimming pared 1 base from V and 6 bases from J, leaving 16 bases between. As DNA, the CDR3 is TGTGCCAGTAGTATAGTGGGGCAGGGGTATGGCAATGAGCAGTTCTTC. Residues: CASSIVGQGYGNEQFF.

The CDR3 region is CSTGTGGAGEQYF. In DNA, the CDR3 is TGCAGCACCGGGACAGGGGGCGCGGGGGAGCAGTACTTC. This chain links TRBV29-1 with TRBJ2-7, with 12 bases lining up with TRBD1. CDR1 and CDR2 (germline): SQVTM, ANQGSEA. The V gene end was trimmed by 8 bases and the J gene end by 7 bases; junction bases not matched to a gene: 9. The CDR3 extends over 13 amino acids.

CDR3 nucleotide sequence: TGCGCCAGCAGCATGGGGTTTAGCGGGAGGGTTGGTGAGCAGTTCTTC. Protein: CASSMGFSGRVGEQFF. This chain connects TRBV5-1 to TRBJ2-1, with 11 bases matching TRBD2. The germline V gene encodes CDR1 SGHRS and CDR2 YFSETQ. The CDR3 covers 16 residues. The trim removed 4 bases at V and 9 bases at J, leaving 12 bases unmatched.